One T cell receptor beta chain is described in this entry. Its antigen is unidentified. Using constant-segment primers, 5'RACE produced TCR alpha and TCR beta cDNA libraries carrying sample barcodes and UMIs. MiXCR was run by TCRdb on the 5' RACE reads, yielding one entry per CDR3 protein. The sample yields 250,000 to 300,000 distinct CDR3 sequences, under 8.5% seen once. The data stem from a study of T-cell memory formation after mild COVID-19. Overall study: Most TCR clusters belonged to a single donor.

Study-wide points: CD4+ contracting clones lay mainly in CM and EM, CD8+ ones in EMRA. Pre-infection memory contained some responding clones, which suggested that cross-reactive memory had joined.

This CDR3 is 10 amino acids long. The V gene lost 4 bases and the J gene lost 9 bases, with 9 bases spanning the gap. In germline, CDR1 is SQVTM, CDR2 ANQGSEA. This sequence joins TRBV29-1 and TRBJ1-1; D is undetermined. This clonotype was sampled from a man aged 18 to 30 who had mild COVID-19 (a few samples of this study predate the infection). Cell type and time point are not known. Source material: PBMCs or a T cell subset sorted from them (not recorded which). DNA for the CDR3: TGCAGCGTTGGAGAAGGGAAAGCTTTCTTT. Encoded protein: CSVGEGKAFF.